This is a list of T cell receptor beta chains from one sample in a study of shared clonotypes between healthy human individuals. Using immunoSEQ multiplex PCR, the repertoire was profiled, and TCRdb retains in-frame clones only, with some absent. The sample yields more than 2 million clones, about 95% seen once. Sequenced sample: naive CD4+ T cells sorted from blood. All receptors come from a young man in good health. Both conserved end residues are part of each CDR3. A D gene is named only where the DNA matches it firmly.

V: TRBV7-3
J: TRBJ1-2
D: -
DNA: TGTGCCAGCAGCTTAACCCCCAGGGTCGGAGGCTACACCTTC
CDR3: CASSLTPRVGGYTF

V: TRBV19
J: TRBJ2-5
D: -
DNA: TGTGCCAGATTCGGGGCTGAAGAGACCCAGTACTTC
CDR3: CARFGAEETQYF

V: TRBV30
J: TRBJ2-1
D: TRBD2
DNA: TGTGCCTGGAGTGTACAGCGGGGGGATGAGCAGTTCTTC
CDR3: CAWSVQRGDEQFF

V: TRBV7-3
J: TRBJ2-3
D: -
DNA: TGTGCCAGCAGCTTATGGCCTATAGTAGACAGCCTATTCACAGATACGCAGTATTTT
CDR3: CASSLWPIVDSLFTDTQYF

V: TRBV6-1
J: TRBJ2-1
D: TRBD2
DNA: TGTGCCAGCAGGAGGGGCGGGAGCAATGAGCAGTTCTTC
CDR3: CASRRGGSNEQFF

V: TRBV4-3
J: TRBJ1-4
D: -
DNA: TGCGCCAGCAGCCAAGTGATTGCTGCAACTAATGAAAAACTGTTTTTT
CDR3: CASSQVIAATNEKLFF

V: TRBV30
J: TRBJ2-1
D: TRBD2
DNA: TGTGCCTGGAGTCAAGGACTAGCGGGAGACAATGAGCAGTTCTTC
CDR3: CAWSQGLAGDNEQFF

V: TRBV10-3
J: TRBJ2-7
D: TRBD2
DNA: TGTGCCATCAGTGACGGGAGGGACGAGCAGTACTTC
CDR3: CAISDGRDEQYF

V: TRBV6-5
J: TRBJ2-1
D: TRBD2
DNA: TGTGCCAGCAGTCGGACTAGCGAATACAATGAGCAGTTCTTC
CDR3: CASSRTSEYNEQFF

V: TRBV7-8
J: TRBJ2-1
D: -
DNA: TGTGCCAGCAGCTTTCTTCAGGGGTCCCGCTCCTACAATGAGCAGTTCTTC
CDR3: CASSFLQGSRSYNEQFF